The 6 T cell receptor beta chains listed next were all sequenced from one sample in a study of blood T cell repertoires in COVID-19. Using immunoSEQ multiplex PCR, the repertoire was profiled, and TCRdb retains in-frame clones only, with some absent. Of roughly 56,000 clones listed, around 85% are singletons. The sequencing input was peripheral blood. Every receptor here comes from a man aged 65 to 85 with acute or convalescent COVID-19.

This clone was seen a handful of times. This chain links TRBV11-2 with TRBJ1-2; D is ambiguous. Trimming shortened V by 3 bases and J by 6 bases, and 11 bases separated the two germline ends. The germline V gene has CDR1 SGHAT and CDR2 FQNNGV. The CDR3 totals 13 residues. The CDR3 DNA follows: TGTGCCAGCAGCTTTTGGCTGGAGCATGGCTACACCTTC. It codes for CASSFWLEHGYTF.

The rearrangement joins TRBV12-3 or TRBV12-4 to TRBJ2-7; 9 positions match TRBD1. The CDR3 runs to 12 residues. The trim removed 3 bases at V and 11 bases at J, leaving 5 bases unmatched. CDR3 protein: CASSFGGQGEYF. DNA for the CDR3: TGTGCCAGCAGTTTTGGGGGACAGGGCGAGTACTTC.

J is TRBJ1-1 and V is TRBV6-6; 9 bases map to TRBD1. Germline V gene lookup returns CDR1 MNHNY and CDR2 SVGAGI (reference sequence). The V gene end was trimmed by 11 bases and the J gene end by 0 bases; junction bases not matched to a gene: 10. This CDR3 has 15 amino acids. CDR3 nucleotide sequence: TGTGCCGGCGGGACAGGGTCCAAGATGAACACTGAAGCTTTCTTT. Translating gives CAGGTGSKMNTEAFF.

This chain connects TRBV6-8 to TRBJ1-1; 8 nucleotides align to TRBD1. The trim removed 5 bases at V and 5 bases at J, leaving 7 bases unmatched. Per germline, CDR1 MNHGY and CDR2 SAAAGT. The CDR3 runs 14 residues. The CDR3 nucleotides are TGTGCCAGCAGTGATAGGACAGGGCGGACTGAAGCTTTCTTT. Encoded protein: CASSDRTGRTEAFF.

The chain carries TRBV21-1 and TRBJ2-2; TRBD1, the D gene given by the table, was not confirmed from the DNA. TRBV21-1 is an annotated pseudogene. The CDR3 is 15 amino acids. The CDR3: CASTPDRGNTGELFF. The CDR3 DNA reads TGTGCCAGCACCCCGGACAGGGGAAACACCGGGGAGCTGTTTTTT.

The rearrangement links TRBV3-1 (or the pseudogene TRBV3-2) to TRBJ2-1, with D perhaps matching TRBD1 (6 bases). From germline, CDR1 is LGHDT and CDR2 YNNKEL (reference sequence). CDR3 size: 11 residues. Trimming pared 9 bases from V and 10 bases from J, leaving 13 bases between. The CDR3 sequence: CARLQGREQFF. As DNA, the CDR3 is TGTGCCAGGTTACAGGGTAGAGAGCAGTTCTTC.